This T cell receptor beta chain came from a study of regulatory T cells in long-lasting Graves disease. In building TCR beta libraries, iRepertoire HTBI primers were used together with Arm-PCR of CDR3 regions. MiXCR, applied by TCRdb to the multiplex PCR reads, yields one record per CDR3 protein. This sample carries 450,000 to 500,000 distinct CDR3 sequences, around 15% of them seen once, and the ten largest clones take approximately 12%. The time point is: newly diagnosed GD, antithyroid drugs for less than 3 months. After RNA was extracted from PBMCs, the TCR library was made from it. These data were also filed under a second study, of T cells in Graves' hyperthyroidism and ophthalmopathy.

This material consisted of peripheral blood mononuclear cells (PBMCs), taken at new diagnosis, from a patient treated with antithyroid drugs. The clonotype originates from a man aged 40-50 years with Graves disease.

The CDR3 DNA follows: TGCGCCAGCATCGGGACAGAGACTCGGGGGAGATGGACTGAAGCTTTCTTT. It specifies CASIGTETRGRWTEAFF. V usage is TRBV10-1 and J usage is TRBJ1-1, with 7 nucleotides matching TRBD1. The CDR3 has 17 amino acids. Germline-derived CDR1 and CDR2 are WNHNN and SYGVQD (reference sequence). V lost 7 bases to trimming and J lost 5 bases; unmatched junction nucleotides: 19.